This T cell receptor (beta chain) was identified in a study of cytomegalovirus exposure and HLA in healthy donors. Study conclusions and caveats: About 87% or about 30% of the time was how often most TCR beta V segments were productive, according to an earlier analysis. From TCR beta sequences, most subjects' HLA-A and HLA-B alleles were reportedly predicted accurately. Sequencing probably produced one cluster of sequence variants that were highly shared. More clonal expansion characterized HLA-associated TCR beta chains than equally common others in a later analysis.

Trimming took off 4 bases at V and 4 bases at J, with 4 bases between the two ends. The CDR3 totals 12 residues. From germline, CDR1 is MDHEN and CDR2 SYDVKM. PCR was performed using 60 Vbeta and 13 Jbeta primers. Repertoires were generated with immunoSEQ multiplex PCR, while TCRdb's copy carries only in-frame clones and drops some. The table records 250,000 to 350,000 clones, 86% of them present only once. Worth noting for this clone: Its cognate antigen is unknown. In the same sample, other DNA sequences code for this CDR3.

The chain is built from TRBV28 and TRBJ2-2; no clear D. The sequenced sample consisted of PBMCs. The receptor's source is a man in his forties or fifties in good health and CMV-seropositive. The CDR3 spells CASSSGTGELFF. CDR3 sequence (DNA): TGTGCCAGCAGTTCGGGCACCGGGGAGCTGTTTTTT.